These 10 T cell receptor beta chains originate from one sample sequenced in a study of shared clonotypes between healthy human individuals. The table came from immunoSEQ multiplex PCR; TCRdb's copy has only in-frame clones and leaves some out. Of roughly 500,000 clones in the sample, about 72% were seen once. Sequenced input: PBMCs. The receptors shown here come from a woman aged 40-49 years in good health. Some clones in this sample may be carry-over from other donors' samples.

This sequence joins TRBV28 and TRBJ2-2, with D tentatively TRBD2 (5 bases). The CDR3 loop spans 16 amino acids. CDR1 and CDR2 (germline): MDHEN, SYDVKM. Between the trimmed V and J ends, which lost 5 bases and 3 bases, there was a span of 16 bases. CDR3 sequence reads: CASSHRTDSHTGELFF. Here the CDR3 DNA reads TGTGCCAGCAGTCACCGGACGGACTCCCACACCGGGGAGCTGTTTTTT.

This clone was seen a handful of times. Other DNA variants within this sample encode the same CDR3. The V call is TRBV5-1, the J call TRBJ2-7, with TRBD2 identical over 13 bases. The J segment lost 5 bases and the V segment lost 2 bases, leaving 10 bases of the junction unmatched. Germline V gene sequence: CDR1 SGHRS, CDR2 YFSETQ. There are 17 residues in the CDR3. The CDR3 nucleotides are TGCGCCAGCAGCTTAGGACTAGCGGGAGACGGGCTCGACGAGCAGTACTTC. This translates into CASSLGLAGDGLDEQYF.

The rearrangement uses TRBV2 and TRBJ2-1; 9 bases are a match to TRBD1. Trimming cost V 7 bases and J 2 bases; bases outside gene matches: 9. CDR1 is SNHLY, CDR2 FYNNEI, per germline. This CDR3 contains 16 residues. CDR3 coding DNA: TGTGCCAGCAAAACAGGGGGCCTAGGTGCCTACAATGAGCAGTTCTTC. This sequence encodes CASKTGGLGAYNEQFF. The whole variable domain, remainder taken from reference TRBV2 and TRBJ2-1, is EPEVTQTPSHQVTQMGQEVILRCVPISNHLYFYWYRQILGQKVEFLVSFYNNEISEKSEIFDDQFSVERPDGSNFTLKIRSTKLEDSAMYFCASKTGGLGAYNEQFFGPGTRLTVL.

The V call is TRBV4-3, the J call TRBJ2-1, with TRBD2 matching over 10 bases. The CDR3 spans 16 residues. Per the germline V gene, CDR1 is LGHNA and CDR2 is YSLEER. Trimming removed 4 bases from V and 7 bases from J; junction bases left unmatched: 10. The CDR3 region is CASSRTSGRAFNEQFF. DNA for the CDR3: TGCGCCAGCAGCCGTACCAGCGGGAGGGCTTTTAATGAGCAGTTCTTC.

Turning to this clone: A much larger clone is a single base away; this may be a read error. This CDR3 is also generated by other DNA sequences in the sample. The chain combines TRBV27 with TRBJ2-1; D remains ambiguous. The CDR3 extends over 15 amino acids. CDR1 and CDR2 from the germline V gene are MNHEY and SMNVEV (reference sequence). V lost 5 bases to trimming and J lost 7 bases, with 18 bases between them. The CDR3 loop is CASSPRAALGNEQFF. CDR3 in DNA: TGTGCCAGCAGTCCCCGTGCCGCGCTGGGGAATGAGCAGTTCTTC.

This chain links TRBV7-3 with TRBJ2-1, with D tentatively TRBD2 (5 bases). The CDR3 is 16 residues long. The V gene lost 0 bases and the J gene lost 2 bases, with 11 bases spanning the gap. The germline gives CDR1 SGHTA, CDR2 FQGTGA. CDR3 coding DNA: TGTGCCAGCAGCTTAACTCCGGAACTAGCCTACAATGAGCAGTTCTTC. This translates into CASSLTPELAYNEQFF. Variable domain in full (rest from reference TRBV7-3 and TRBJ2-1): GAGVSQTPSNKVTEKGKYVELRCDPISGHTALYWYRQSLGQGPEFLIYFQGTGAADDSGLPNDRFFAVRPEGSVSTLKIQRTERGDSAVYLCASSLTPELAYNEQFFGPGTRLTVL.

The CDR3 DNA reads TGTGCCAGCACTTACGGGGATGGAGAAAAACTGTTTTTT. This encodes CASTYGDGEKLFF. The chain employs TRBV7-9 and TRBJ1-4; D is unresolved. V lost 7 bases, J lost 8 bases, and 14 bases lay in between. CDR1 and CDR2 from the germline V gene are SEHNR and FQNEAQ (reference sequence). This CDR3 is 13 amino acids long.

The chain has TRBV2 and TRBJ2-5; D gene uncertain. The CDR3 length is 14 residues. Per the germline V gene, CDR1 is SNHLY and CDR2 is FYNNEI. The germline V and J ends were trimmed by 3 bases and 1 base, with 9 bases remaining between them. In DNA form, the CDR3 reads TGTGCCAGCAGTGATAGGACGTTCCAAGAGACCCAGTACTTC. Amino acids: CASSDRTFQETQYF.

The chain couples TRBV4-2 to TRBJ2-7; no reliable D call. Germline CDR1 LGHNA, CDR2 YNFKEQ. CDR3 length equals 15 residues. Trimming stripped 0 bases from V and 6 bases from J, with 15 bases between. CDR3 nucleotide sequence: TGTGCCAGCAGCCAAGAGAATCGGCCCGAGGTCGAGCAGTACTTC. The encoded protein is CASSQENRPEVEQYF.

The table lists this clone with a count of one. It may be a read error: a sequence one base away is much more abundant. Other DNA sequences in this specimen translate into the identical CDR3. V gene TRBV11-2 combines with J gene TRBJ2-5; D is unresolved. CDR1 is SGHAT and CDR2 is FQNNGV in the germline V gene. The ends were cut back, 0 bases at V and 5 bases at J, with 4 bases in the middle. The CDR3 contains 12 residues. The CDR3 DNA sequence: TGTGCCAGCAGCTTAGATCGGGAGACCCAGTACTTC. This sequence encodes CASSLDRETQYF. Full variable domain (rest looked up from reference TRBV11-2 and TRBJ2-5): EAGVAQSPRYKIIEKRQSVAFWCNPISGHATLYWYQQILGQGPKLLIQFQNNGVVDDSQLPKDRFSAERLKGVDSTLKIQPAKLEDSAVYLCASSLDRETQYFGPGTRLLVL.